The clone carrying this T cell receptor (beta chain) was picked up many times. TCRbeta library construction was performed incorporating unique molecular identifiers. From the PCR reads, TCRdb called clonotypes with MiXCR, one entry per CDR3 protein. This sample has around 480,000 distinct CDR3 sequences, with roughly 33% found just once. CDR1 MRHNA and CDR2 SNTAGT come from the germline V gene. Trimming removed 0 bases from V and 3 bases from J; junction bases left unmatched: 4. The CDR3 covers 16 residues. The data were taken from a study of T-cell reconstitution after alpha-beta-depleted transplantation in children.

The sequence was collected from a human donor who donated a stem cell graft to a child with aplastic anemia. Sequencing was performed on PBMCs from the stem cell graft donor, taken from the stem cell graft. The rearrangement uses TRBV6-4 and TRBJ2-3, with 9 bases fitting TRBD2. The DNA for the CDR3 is TGTGCCAGCAGTGACTCGGCGGGAGGGTCGACAGATACGCAGTATTTT. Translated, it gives CASSDSAGGSTDTQYF.